The following is a T cell receptor beta chain sequence with its context. What it recognizes is unknown. The sample belongs to a study of radiation and T cells in renal cell carcinoma. The study's findings and limits: From baseline, blood top tumor clonotypes peaked at 2 weeks post-radiation.

Time point of the sample: blood 2 weeks post-SBRT. Specified treatment: 15 Gy SBRT to primary tumor, nephrectomy 4 weeks later. After SBRT, blood was collected at 2 and 4 weeks, plus baseline. Sequenced by immunoSEQ multiplex PCR; TCRdb stores in-frame clones only, minus some. The table shows approximately 49,000 clones, with roughly 78% occurring only once. The ends lost 5 bases at V and 7 bases at J; junction bases unmatched: 8. CDR1 KGHSH and CDR2 LQKENI come from the germline V gene. The CDR3 is made up of 14 amino acids. This specimen consisted of blood, obtained from a patient whose treatment included radiotherapy and nephrectomy. This chain connects TRBV18 to TRBJ2-7, with TRBD1 matching over 10 bases. The TCR sequence derives from a woman in her 70s with renal cell carcinoma. In DNA, the CDR3 is TGTGCCAGCTCAAGGGACAGGGGAACTCATGAGCAGTACTTC. It yields the protein CASSRDRGTHEQYF.